The sample holds a few counts of the clone carrying this T cell receptor beta chain. Antigen specificity is unknown. CDR3 length equals 16 residues. Trimming took off 4 bases at V and 0 bases at J, with 12 bases between the two ends. CDR1 and CDR2 (germline): SGHTA, FQGNSA. The sample belongs to a study of T cell repertoires in cytomegalovirus infection. TCRdb re-called the reads through MiXCR, storing one row per CDR3 protein. The data hold under 500,000 distinct CDR3 sequences, with approximately 42% observed a single time. The J gene is TRBJ2-2, the V gene TRBV7-2; D unresolved. The specimen comprised cultured PBMCs, sampled from culture after CMV antigen stimulation. This TCR was sampled from a human donor in good health (CMV status not recorded). Some clones in this sample may be carry-over from other donors' samples. The CDR3 DNA sequence: TGTGCCAGCAGCTCCTTCAACTTAGCGAACACCGGGGAGCTGTTTTTT. Amino acid sequence: CASSSFNLANTGELFF.